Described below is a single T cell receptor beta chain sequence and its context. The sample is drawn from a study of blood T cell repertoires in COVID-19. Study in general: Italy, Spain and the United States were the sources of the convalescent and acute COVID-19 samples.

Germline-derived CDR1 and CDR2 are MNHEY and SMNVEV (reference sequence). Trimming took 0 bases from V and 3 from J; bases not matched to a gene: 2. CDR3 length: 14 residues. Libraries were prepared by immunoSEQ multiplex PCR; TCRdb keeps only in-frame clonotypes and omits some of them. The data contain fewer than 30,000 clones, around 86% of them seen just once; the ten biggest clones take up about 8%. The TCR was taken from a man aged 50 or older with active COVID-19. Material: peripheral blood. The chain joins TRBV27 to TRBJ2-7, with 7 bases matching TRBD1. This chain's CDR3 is CASSLSWDSYEQYF. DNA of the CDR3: TGTGCCAGCAGTTTATCGTGGGACAGCTACGAGCAGTACTTC.